This is a list of T cell receptor beta chains from one sample in a study of T cell responses to AZD1222 COVID-19 vaccine. Sequencing used immunoSEQ multiplex PCR; TCRdb keeps in-frame clones, though not all of them. In the table there are some 140,000 clones, approximately 90% of which are singletons. The sequenced sample was peripheral blood, obtained on day 0 of AZD1222 vaccination. The receptors originated from an adult in good health. Each CDR3 is given with its conserved first and last residue. Each record gives: V gene, clone size, J gene, D gene, CDR3 protein, CDR3 DNA. D genes are given only for firm matches. Rows may omit the clone size; those that give it use once, few, many or a size class.

v_gene: TRBV19; abundance: -; j_gene: TRBJ2-6; d_gene: -; CDR3aa: CASSIEGTGANVLTF; CDR3nt: TGTGCCAGTAGTATTGAGGGAACTGGGGCCAACGTCCTGACTTTC
v_gene: TRBV3-1/TRBV3-2; abundance: -; j_gene: TRBJ1-3; d_gene: -; CDR3aa: CASSQDRNTIYF; CDR3nt: TGTGCCAGCAGCCAAGATAGGAACACCATATATTTT
v_gene: TRBV12-5; abundance: -; j_gene: TRBJ2-1; d_gene: TRBD2; CDR3aa: CASGPPRGDGNEQFF; CDR3nt: TGTGCTAGTGGACCCCCCCGGGGGGACGGCAATGAGCAGTTCTTC
v_gene: TRBV28; abundance: -; j_gene: TRBJ1-5; d_gene: -; CDR3aa: CASRRGAQPQHF; CDR3nt: TGTGCCAGCCGGCGGGGAGCCCAGCCCCAGCATTTT
v_gene: TRBV28; abundance: -; j_gene: TRBJ2-3; d_gene: TRBD2; CDR3aa: CAIPPIAGGVQYF; CDR3nt: TGTGCCATACCGCCTATAGCGGGAGGGGTGCAGTATTTT
v_gene: TRBV7-8; abundance: -; j_gene: TRBJ2-2; d_gene: -; CDR3aa: CASTAGPRTGELFF; CDR3nt: TGTGCCAGCACCGCAGGGCCTAGGACCGGGGAGCTGTTTTTT
v_gene: TRBV10-3; abundance: -; j_gene: TRBJ2-1; d_gene: -; CDR3aa: CATGGSGEQFF; CDR3nt: TGTGCCACCGGGGGATCGGGGGAGCAGTTCTTC
v_gene: TRBV7-6; abundance: -; j_gene: TRBJ1-4; d_gene: -; CDR3aa: CASSSTGGYFAPNEKLFF; CDR3nt: TGTGCCAGCAGCTCGACGGGAGGGTACTTCGCACCTAATGAAAAACTGTTTTTT
v_gene: TRBV9; abundance: -; j_gene: TRBJ1-2; d_gene: -; CDR3aa: CASSPPGQYGYTF; CDR3nt: TGTGCCAGCAGCCCCCCAGGACAGTATGGCTACACCTTC
v_gene: TRBV6-5; abundance: -; j_gene: TRBJ1-1; d_gene: -; CDR3aa: CASSYVGPDTEAFF; CDR3nt: TGTGCCAGCAGTTACGTAGGCCCGGACACTGAAGCTTTCTTT
v_gene: TRBV7-3; abundance: -; j_gene: TRBJ2-7; d_gene: -; CDR3aa: CASSLGVTYEQYF; CDR3nt: TGTGCCAGCAGCCTAGGGGTTACCTACGAGCAGTACTTC
v_gene: TRBV27; abundance: -; j_gene: TRBJ1-6; d_gene: -; CDR3aa: CASSWTANSPLHF; CDR3nt: TGTGCCAGCAGCTGGACAGCCAATTCACCCCTCCACTTT
v_gene: TRBV20-1; abundance: -; j_gene: TRBJ2-7; d_gene: -; CDR3aa: CSARDRRSQYF; CDR3nt: TGCAGTGCTAGAGATAGGCGCTCTCAGTACTTC
v_gene: TRBV7-9; abundance: once; j_gene: TRBJ1-4; d_gene: TRBD1; CDR3aa: CASSPSEKGAREKLFF; CDR3nt: TGTGCCAGCAGCCCCTCCGAGAAGGGGGCAAGGGAAAAACTGTTTTTT
v_gene: TRBV7-3; abundance: -; j_gene: TRBJ2-7; d_gene: -; CDR3aa: CASSLTAGSYEQYF; CDR3nt: TGTGCCAGCAGCTTAACGGCAGGTTCCTACGAGCAGTACTTC
v_gene: TRBV6-1; abundance: -; j_gene: TRBJ2-7; d_gene: -; CDR3aa: CASSAFSTQSSYEQYF; CDR3nt: TGTGCCAGCAGTGCTTTTTCGACGCAATCGTCCTACGAGCAGTACTTC
v_gene: TRBV25-1; abundance: -; j_gene: TRBJ1-1; d_gene: -; CDR3aa: CASSERQNTEAFF; CDR3nt: TGTGCCAGCAGTGAACGACAGAACACTGAAGCTTTCTTT
v_gene: TRBV27; abundance: -; j_gene: TRBJ2-1; d_gene: -; CDR3aa: CASSLKTSTEQFF; CDR3nt: TGTGCCAGCAGTTTAAAGACTAGTACTGAGCAGTTCTTC
v_gene: TRBV27; abundance: -; j_gene: TRBJ2-3; d_gene: -; CDR3aa: CASRPFSTDTQYF; CDR3nt: TGTGCCAGCAGGCCCTTTAGCACAGATACGCAGTATTTT
v_gene: TRBV15; abundance: -; j_gene: TRBJ2-1; d_gene: -; CDR3aa: CATSRDMARYNEQFF; CDR3nt: TGTGCCACCAGCAGAGATATGGCCCGGTACAATGAGCAGTTCTTC
v_gene: TRBV4-2; abundance: -; j_gene: TRBJ2-3; d_gene: -; CDR3aa: CASSQEMGRGTQYF; CDR3nt: TGTGCCAGCAGCCAAGAAATGGGGCGGGGCACGCAGTATTTT
v_gene: TRBV12-3/TRBV12-4; abundance: -; j_gene: TRBJ1-2; d_gene: TRBD1; CDR3aa: CASSLYDRDGYTF; CDR3nt: TGTGCCAGCAGTCTATACGACAGGGATGGCTACACCTTC
v_gene: TRBV7-3; abundance: -; j_gene: TRBJ2-1; d_gene: TRBD1; CDR3aa: CASSLSDRGNEQFF; CDR3nt: TGTGCCAGCAGCTTATCGGACAGGGGCAATGAGCAGTTCTTC
v_gene: TRBV27; abundance: -; j_gene: TRBJ1-2; d_gene: TRBD1; CDR3aa: CASSSGTGGWGGYTF; CDR3nt: TGTGCCAGCAGTTCCGGGACAGGTGGGTGGGGAGGCTACACCTTC
v_gene: TRBV7-2; abundance: -; j_gene: TRBJ2-3; d_gene: -; CDR3aa: CASSFPGLGDTQYF; CDR3nt: TGTGCCAGCAGCTTTCCGGGCTTGGGAGATACGCAGTATTTT
v_gene: TRBV4-3; abundance: -; j_gene: TRBJ1-1; d_gene: -; CDR3aa: CASSQRGETEAFF; CDR3nt: TGCGCCAGCAGCCAGAGAGGGGAGACTGAAGCTTTCTTT
v_gene: TRBV9; abundance: -; j_gene: TRBJ1-4; d_gene: -; CDR3aa: CASSVGQGNEKLFF; CDR3nt: TGTGCCAGCAGCGTAGGGCAGGGAAATGAAAAACTGTTTTTT
v_gene: TRBV6-1; abundance: once; j_gene: TRBJ2-7; d_gene: -; CDR3aa: CASSETASISYEQYF; CDR3nt: TGTGCCAGCAGTGAAACGGCCAGTATCTCCTACGAGCAGTACTTC
v_gene: TRBV12-3/TRBV12-4; abundance: -; j_gene: TRBJ1-1; d_gene: -; CDR3aa: CASRTTGHTEAFF; CDR3nt: TGTGCCAGCAGAACCACCGGGCACACTGAAGCTTTCTTT
v_gene: TRBV7-2; abundance: -; j_gene: TRBJ2-1; d_gene: -; CDR3aa: CASSLAVGSQNEQFF; CDR3nt: TGTGCCAGCAGCTTAGCGGTCGGGAGTCAAAATGAGCAGTTCTTC
v_gene: TRBV19; abundance: -; j_gene: TRBJ2-1; d_gene: -; CDR3aa: CASSIVLGVHNEQFF; CDR3nt: TGTGCCAGTAGTATTGTGTTGGGGGTACACAATGAGCAGTTCTTC
v_gene: TRBV5-1; abundance: -; j_gene: TRBJ2-6; d_gene: -; CDR3aa: CASSSVGDGANVLTF; CDR3nt: TGCGCCAGCAGCTCCGTTGGGGACGGGGCCAACGTCCTGACTTTC
v_gene: TRBV5-1; abundance: -; j_gene: TRBJ1-1; d_gene: -; CDR3aa: CASSLGYRMNTEAFF; CDR3nt: TGCGCCAGCAGCTTGGGGTACCGCATGAACACTGAAGCTTTCTTT
v_gene: TRBV11-3; abundance: -; j_gene: TRBJ2-3; d_gene: -; CDR3aa: CASSLGRIHTDTQYF; CDR3nt: TGTGCCAGCAGCTTAGGCCGGATACACACAGATACGCAGTATTTT
v_gene: TRBV28; abundance: -; j_gene: TRBJ2-4; d_gene: -; CDR3aa: CASSPGHLLAKNIQYF; CDR3nt: TGTGCCAGCAGTCCCGGACACCTACTCGCCAAAAACATTCAGTACTTC
v_gene: TRBV12-5; abundance: -; j_gene: TRBJ2-7; d_gene: -; CDR3aa: CASGPRPEGGLEQYF; CDR3nt: TGTGCTAGTGGTCCCCGGCCTGAGGGAGGCCTCGAGCAGTACTTC
v_gene: TRBV9; abundance: -; j_gene: TRBJ2-5; d_gene: TRBD1; CDR3aa: CASSERQGTWETQYF; CDR3nt: TGTGCCAGCAGCGAGCGACAGGGGACGTGGGAGACCCAGTACTTC
v_gene: TRBV5-4; abundance: -; j_gene: TRBJ1-3; d_gene: -; CDR3aa: CASSFGASGNTIYF; CDR3nt: TGTGCCAGCAGCTTCGGGGCCTCTGGAAACACCATATATTTT
v_gene: TRBV5-1; abundance: -; j_gene: TRBJ2-5; d_gene: -; CDR3aa: CASSLAAGEETQYF; CDR3nt: TGCGCCAGCAGCTTGGCGGCAGGGGAAGAGACCCAGTACTTC
v_gene: TRBV19; abundance: -; j_gene: TRBJ1-4; d_gene: -; CDR3aa: CASSNGNEKLFF; CDR3nt: TGTGCCAGTAGTAACGGGAATGAAAAACTGTTTTTT
v_gene: TRBV28; abundance: -; j_gene: TRBJ1-6; d_gene: -; CDR3aa: CASSLPLDGGKRGTLHF; CDR3nt: TGTGCCAGCAGTTTACCTCTGGACGGAGGCAAAAGGGGGACCCTCCACTTT
v_gene: TRBV15; abundance: -; j_gene: TRBJ2-5; d_gene: TRBD2; CDR3aa: CATSRTYSGIKETQYF; CDR3nt: TGTGCCACCAGCAGAACATATAGCGGGATAAAAGAGACCCAGTACTTC
v_gene: TRBV11-3; abundance: -; j_gene: TRBJ2-2; d_gene: -; CDR3aa: CASSIGVTGELFF; CDR3nt: TGTGCCAGCAGCATCGGGGTCACCGGGGAGCTGTTTTTT
v_gene: TRBV30; abundance: -; j_gene: TRBJ2-7; d_gene: -; CDR3aa: CAWRGKGSKNHEQYF; CDR3nt: TGTGCCTGGAGAGGGAAGGGGAGCAAGAATCACGAGCAGTACTTC